This T cell receptor beta chain was identified during a study of molecular identifiers for immune sequencing clone quantification. A single record per CDR3 protein comes from TCRdb applying MiXCR to the PCR reads. In the table there are just over 95,000 distinct CDR3 sequences, 20% to 30% of which are singletons. This clonotype was observed at least ten times. The CDR3 is made up of 15 amino acids. Germline loops: CDR1 SGHAT, CDR2 FQNNGV. J lost 4 bases, V lost 5 bases, and 8 bases had no gene match. The genes are TRBV11-2 and TRBJ2-7, with 10 bases matching TRBD2. The receptor's source is a human donor in good health. Some libraries in this study had Jurkat cell RNA spiked in. The sequencing sample was made of naive CD8+ T cells from blood, with Jurkat cell RNA spiked in. Subset here: FACS-sorted CD8+CD4-CCR7+CD45RA+ naive T cells. The CDR3 region is CASSPIRAGGYEQYF. Here the CDR3 DNA reads TGTGCCAGCAGCCCTATTCGAGCGGGGGGGTACGAGCAGTACTTC.